One and the same sample provided the 32 T cell receptor beta chains below, sequenced in a study of blood T cell repertoires in COVID-19. Only in-frame clones appear in the TCRdb table, and some are missing; sequencing was by immunoSEQ multiplex PCR. The sample lists some 40,000 clones, roughly nine tenths occurring once. Sequencing was performed on peripheral blood. Receptors were obtained from a man aged 60-69 years with acute or convalescent COVID-19.

J is TRBJ2-3 and V is TRBV15, with TRBD2 matching over 9 bases. Germline V gene lookup returns CDR1 LNHNV and CDR2 YYDKDF (reference sequence). The ends lost 1 base at V and 6 bases at J; junction bases unmatched: 2. CDR3 length: 14 residues. CDR3 residues: CATSRGSGSDTQYF. In DNA form, the CDR3 reads TGTGCCACCAGCAGAGGTAGCGGGAGTGATACGCAGTATTTT.

This clone came up a few times. This chain joins TRBV3-1 (or the pseudogene TRBV3-2) and TRBJ2-1; TRBD2 matches 10 bases. The J segment lost 3 bases and the V segment lost 2 bases, leaving 13 bases of the junction unmatched. CDR1 and CDR2 from the germline V gene are LGHDT and YNNKEL (reference sequence). The CDR3 loop spans 19 amino acids. CDR3 loop: CASSQTGASGSIVYNEQFF. Here the CDR3 DNA reads TGTGCCAGCAGCCAAACCGGGGCTAGCGGGAGTATTGTCTACAATGAGCAGTTCTTC.

The chain joins TRBV5-1 to TRBJ2-6; D remains unclear. CDR3 size: 18 residues. V was trimmed by 0 bases and J by 0 bases, leaving 13 bases between them. CDR1 and CDR2 (germline): SGHRS, YFSETQ. As DNA, the CDR3 is TGCGCCAGCAGCTTGGACCTGCTAACCTCCTCTGGGGCCAACGTCCTGACTTTC. Translation gives CASSLDLLTSSGANVLTF.

A single count supports this clone. The chain links TRBV6-6 to TRBJ1-2, with 7 bases fitting TRBD1. After removal of 2 bases from V and 4 bases from J, the junction contained 4 bases not matched to a gene. This CDR3 has 14 amino acids. Germline lookup yields CDR1 MNHNY and CDR2 SVGAGI (reference sequence). This CDR3 reads CASSYPAGGYGYTF. CDR3 nucleotide sequence: TGTGCCAGCAGTTACCCGGCAGGGGGCTATGGCTACACCTTC.

This chain links TRBV3-1 (or the pseudogene TRBV3-2) with TRBJ1-1; a possible D gene is TRBD1 (6 bases). CDR1 is LGHDT and CDR2 is YNNKEL in the germline V gene (reference sequence). Trimming pared 4 bases from V and 4 bases from J, leaving 19 bases between. The CDR3 is 16 amino acids. DNA of the CDR3: TGTGCCAGCAGCCCCCCGAGCGGGGGCCGGGCCACTGAAGCTTTCTTT. It translates to CASSPPSGGRATEAFF.

The rearrangement joins TRBV12-5 to TRBJ1-1; tentatively, D is TRBD1 (5 bases). The CDR3 covers 13 residues. Germline V lookup: CDR1 LGHNT, CDR2 FRNRAP. V dropped 2 bases and J dropped 3 bases, with 7 bases sitting between them. The CDR3 here is CASGLSRDTEAFF. Here the CDR3 DNA reads TGTGCTAGTGGTTTGTCCAGGGACACTGAAGCTTTCTTT.

This chain uses TRBV7-2 with TRBJ2-1, with 7 bases fitting TRBD2. The germline CDR1 and CDR2 sequences are SGHTA and FQGNSA. This CDR3 is 16 amino acids long. Losses at the gene ends were 1 base for V and 2 bases for J; bases not matched to a gene: 5. The CDR3 spells CASSLVSGTTYNEQFF. The CDR3 nucleotides are TGTGCCAGCAGCTTAGTATCCGGGACTACCTACAATGAGCAGTTCTTC.

The chain recombines TRBV7-2 with TRBJ2-7, with a possible D match to TRBD1 (6 bases). V shed 1 base and J shed 3 bases, with 13 bases lying between them. The CDR3 contains 15 residues. In germline, CDR1 is SGHTA, CDR2 FQGNSA. The CDR3 DNA follows: TGTGCCAGCAGCTTAGGCCCTACAGGGAGCTACGAGCAGTACGTC. It is translated as CASSLGPTGSYEQYV.

V gene TRBV5-4 combines with J gene TRBJ1-6; no reliable D call. This CDR3 is 14 amino acids long. Trimming took 2 bases from V and 8 from J, leaving 11 bases between them. CDR1 and CDR2 (germline): SGHNT, YYREEE (reference sequence). CDR3 nucleotides: TGTGCCAGCAGCTTAGAGGCTCTGGATTCACCCCTCCACTTT. Protein sequence: CASSLEALDSPLHF.

The CDR3 sequence is CASTEYRAYQSPLHF. The CDR3, as DNA: TGTGCCAGCACCGAGTACAGGGCTTATCAATCACCCCTCCACTTT. The chain employs TRBV6-5 and TRBJ1-6; a possible D gene is TRBD1 (6 bases). Germline CDR1 reads MNHEY; CDR2 reads SVGAGI. CDR3 length equals 15 residues. The V gene lost 7 bases and the J gene lost 10 bases, with 20 bases spanning the gap.

The chain couples TRBV7-9 to TRBJ2-7, with D maybe TRBD1 (6 bases). Trimming took off 5 bases at V and 4 bases at J, with 18 bases between the two ends. Germline V CDR1 and CDR2: SEHNR, FQNEAQ (reference sequence). The CDR3 spans 15 residues. The CDR3 sequence is CASSPDFGQRYEQYF. The CDR3 nucleotides are TGTGCCAGCAGCCCAGACTTCGGACAGAGGTACGAGCAGTACTTC.

This chain links TRBV19 with TRBJ1-2, with 9 bases identical to TRBD1. The CDR3 is 14 amino acids. Germline V gene sequence: CDR1 LNHDA, CDR2 SQIVND (reference sequence). Trimming cost V 3 bases and J 7 bases; bases outside gene matches: 6. CDR3 DNA: TGTGCCAGTAGTATGGTACAGGGGGCGCCTGGCTACACCTTC. This encodes CASSMVQGAPGYTF. Full variable domain (missing parts from reference TRBV19 and TRBJ1-2): DGGITQSPKYLFRKEGQNVTLSCEQNLNHDAMYWYRQDPGQGLRLIYYSQIVNDFQKGDIAEGYSVSREKKESFPLTVTSAQKNPTAFYLCASSMVQGAPGYTFGSGTRLTVV.

The V gene is TRBV5-5, the J gene TRBJ1-1, with D perhaps matching TRBD1 (6 bases). This CDR3 contains 14 residues. V lost 0 bases, J lost 10 bases, and 16 bases lay in between. Germline-derived CDR1 and CDR2 are SGHKS and YYEKEE (reference sequence). CDR3 DNA: TGTGCCAGCAGCTTGGAAACTTACAGGGTAGCAGCTTTCTTT. Translating it yields CASSLETYRVAAFF.

This clone has just a few counts. The chain joins TRBV5-4 to TRBJ1-1, with D unresolved. The ends were cut back, 4 bases at V and 1 base at J, with 11 bases in the middle. This CDR3 region has 14 residues. Germline V gene lookup returns CDR1 SGHNT and CDR2 YYREEE (reference sequence). The CDR3 sequence: CASSPWEGNTEAFF. CDR3 nucleotide sequence: TGTGCCAGCAGCCCCTGGGAGGGGAACACTGAAGCTTTCTTT.

The chain recombines TRBV28 with TRBJ2-6, with 8 bases matching TRBD1. Germline V gives CDR1 MDHEN, CDR2 SYDVKM. V dropped 10 bases and J dropped 0; count of bases not matched to a gene: 11. There are 17 residues in the CDR3. Written as DNA, the CDR3 is TGTGCCACGGGTTTCCAGGGGGCAGACTCTGGGGCCAACGTCCTGACTTTC. This sequence encodes CATGFQGADSGANVLTF.

This chain connects TRBV30 to TRBJ1-5, with D perhaps TRBD1 (6 bases). Per germline, CDR1 GTSNPN and CDR2 SVGIG (reference sequence). Trimming shortened V by 1 base and J by 6 bases, and 16 bases separated the two germline ends. There are 15 residues in the CDR3. The CDR3 nucleotides are TGTGCCTGGAGTGACGGGGGGGCGCTTAGTCAGCCCCAGCATTTT. Translating gives CAWSDGGALSQPQHF.

The chain combines TRBV7-6 with TRBJ2-1; TRBD2 aligns across 10 bases. Germline V CDR1 and CDR2: SGHVS, FNYEAQ. The CDR3 sequence is 16 residues long. Trimming removed 1 base from V and 3 bases from J; junction bases left unmatched: 3. CDR3: CASSLVPSGSYNEQFF. The CDR3 DNA follows: TGTGCCAGCAGCTTAGTCCCTAGCGGGAGCTACAATGAGCAGTTCTTC.

This clone is a singleton in its sample. This chain connects TRBV6-6 to TRBJ2-7; 8 bases map to TRBD2. The CDR3 extends over 15 amino acids. Germline-derived CDR1 and CDR2 are MNHNY and SVGAGI (reference sequence). Trimming removed 6 bases from V and 2 bases from J; junction bases left unmatched: 9. The chain's CDR3 is CASRSAGGPTYEQYV. The CDR3 nucleotides are TGTGCCAGCAGAAGTGCGGGAGGTCCAACCTACGAGCAGTACGTC.

The chain employs TRBV28 and TRBJ2-7; a possible D gene is TRBD1 (6 bases). The CDR3 consists of 14 residues. Trimming removed 10 bases at V and 3 bases at J, with 19 bases between. Looked up from germline, CDR1 is MDHEN and CDR2 is SYDVKM. The CDR3 protein is CATFRAGDHYEQYF. The CDR3, as DNA: TGTGCCACCTTTCGGGCAGGGGACCACTACGAGCAGTACTTC.

The chain links TRBV3-1 (or the pseudogene TRBV3-2) to TRBJ2-1; a possible D gene is TRBD1 (5 bases). Between the trimmed V and J ends, which lost 1 base and 3 bases, there was a span of 7 bases. Germline lookup yields CDR1 LGHDT and CDR2 YNNKEL (reference sequence). The CDR3 is 14 residues long. DNA for the CDR3: TGTGCCAGCAGCCAAGCAGGGAACTACAATGAGCAGTTCTTC. This encodes CASSQAGNYNEQFF.

The rearrangement uses TRBV5-1 and TRBJ2-5; D gene unclear. The length of the CDR3 is 15 residues. Germline V gene data show CDR1 as SGHRS and CDR2 as YFSETQ. Trimming shortened V by 0 bases and J by 1 base, and 10 bases separated the two germline ends. The CDR3 DNA reads as TGCGCCAGCAGCTTGGACAGCTTGTCCCAAGAGACCCAGTACTTC. This translates into CASSLDSLSQETQYF.

This clone was picked up one time. The chain carries TRBV5-1 and TRBJ2-5, with D possibly being TRBD1 (5 bases). V shed 4 bases and J shed 7 bases, with 14 bases lying between them. CDR1 and CDR2 from the germline V gene are SGHRS and YFSETQ. The CDR3 contains 13 residues. This CDR3 is CASSPGPRGTQYF. DNA of the CDR3: TGCGCCAGCAGCCCCGGGCCTAGGGGGACCCAGTACTTC.

Here the CDR3 DNA reads TGTGCCAGCAGCCAAGATGATCGCAGGGCGGGGCTCTCTGGGGCCAACGTCCTGACTTTC. This translates into CASSQDDRRAGLSGANVLTF. The chain uses TRBV3-1 (or the pseudogene TRBV3-2) and TRBJ2-6; tentative D call: TRBD2 (6 bases). V was pared by 0 bases and J by 0 bases, with 18 bases between. Germline V gene lookup returns CDR1 LGHDT and CDR2 YNNKEL (reference sequence). The CDR3 has 20 residues.

This clone showed up just a few times. The chain combines TRBV4-1 with TRBJ1-1; D gene unclear. Germline values: CDR1 MGHRA, CDR2 YSYEKL. V was trimmed by 4 bases and J by 4 bases, leaving 13 bases between them. The CDR3 contains 14 residues. The CDR3 spells CASSRGRGGTEAFF. The DNA for the CDR3 is TGCGCCAGCAGCCGAGGGAGAGGAGGCACTGAAGCTTTCTTT.

This chain joins TRBV5-1 and TRBJ2-1, with 8 bases lining up with TRBD1. Germline V gene sequence: CDR1 SGHRS, CDR2 YFSETQ. This CDR3 has 14 amino acids. With V trimmed by 1 base and J by 5 bases, 2 bases remained unmatched. The DNA of the CDR3 is TGCGCCAGCAGCTTGCTACAGGGGGACAATGAGCAGTTCTTC. Its translation: CASSLLQGDNEQFF.

The rearrangement uses TRBV5-1 and TRBJ1-6; 12 bases match TRBD1. The CDR3 contains 18 residues. The junction had 10 bases not matched to a gene; V was cut back by 4 bases and J by 5 bases. Germline V lookup: CDR1 SGHRS, CDR2 YFSETQ. As DNA, the CDR3 is TGCGCCAGCAGCACCGGGACAGGGGGCGATTTGAATAATTCACCCCTCCACTTT. Translation gives CASSTGTGGDLNNSPLHF.

This clone was seen more than once but under ten times. V and J are TRBV10-3 and TRBJ2-5, with TRBD2 as a possible D gene (5 bases). With 4 bases removed from V and 4 bases from J, the gap between germline ends came to 19 bases. This CDR3 contains 16 residues. CDR1 ENHRY and CDR2 SYGVKD come from the germline V gene. In DNA, the CDR3 is TGTGCCATCAGTGTTGTGGGAGTTGGGGTATTAGAGACCCAGTACTTC. Translated: CAISVVGVGVLETQYF.

This chain joins TRBV28 and TRBJ1-5; possible D gene TRBD1, 5 bases. CDR1 is MDHEN and CDR2 is SYDVKM in the germline V gene. This CDR3 spans 16 amino acids. Trimming took 3 bases from V and 2 from J, leaving 14 bases between them. The CDR3 region is CASSFLTRGGNQPQHF. Written as DNA, the CDR3 is TGTGCCAGCAGTTTCCTGACCCGGGGGGGCAATCAGCCCCAGCATTTT.

The chain uses TRBV2 and TRBJ2-5, with 8 bases aligning to TRBD2. The CDR3 contains 14 residues. V was clipped by 7 bases and J by 1 base; unmatched bases: 5. Germline V gives CDR1 SNHLY, CDR2 FYNNEI. CDR3 in amino acids: CASMMTSVQETQYF. The CDR3 DNA follows: TGTGCCAGCATGATGACTAGCGTCCAAGAGACCCAGTACTTC.

The V gene is TRBV19, the J gene TRBJ1-1, with D unresolved. V gave up 4 bases and J gave up 1 base, with 19 bases separating them. The V gene's germline CDR1 is LNHDA and CDR2 SQIVND (reference sequence). The CDR3 loop spans 17 amino acids. The CDR3 coding sequence is TGTGCCAGTAGTACCCTAACAGTGCCCGGAGGGAACACTGAAGCTTTCTTT. It yields the protein CASSTLTVPGGNTEAFF.

The chain combines TRBV27 with TRBJ2-5; the D gene is possibly TRBD1 (6 bases). The CDR3 loop spans 14 amino acids. Deletions cut 6 bases from V and 2 bases from J, with 13 bases between. From germline, CDR1 is MNHEY and CDR2 SMNVEV (reference sequence). In DNA, the CDR3 is TGTGCCAGCAGGGCGATAACAGGGCAAGAGACCCAGTACTTC. This gives the protein CASRAITGQETQYF.

The table lists this clone with a count of one. This chain joins TRBV18 and TRBJ1-4; weak D call: TRBD1 (6 bases). The CDR3 has 14 residues. CDR1 KGHSH and CDR2 LQKENI come from the germline V gene. V was clipped by 8 bases and J by 5 bases, with 15 bases between them. In DNA, the CDR3 is TGTGCCAGCCGTCACGGACAGCTAAATGAAAAACTGTTTTTT. Its translation is CASRHGQLNEKLFF.